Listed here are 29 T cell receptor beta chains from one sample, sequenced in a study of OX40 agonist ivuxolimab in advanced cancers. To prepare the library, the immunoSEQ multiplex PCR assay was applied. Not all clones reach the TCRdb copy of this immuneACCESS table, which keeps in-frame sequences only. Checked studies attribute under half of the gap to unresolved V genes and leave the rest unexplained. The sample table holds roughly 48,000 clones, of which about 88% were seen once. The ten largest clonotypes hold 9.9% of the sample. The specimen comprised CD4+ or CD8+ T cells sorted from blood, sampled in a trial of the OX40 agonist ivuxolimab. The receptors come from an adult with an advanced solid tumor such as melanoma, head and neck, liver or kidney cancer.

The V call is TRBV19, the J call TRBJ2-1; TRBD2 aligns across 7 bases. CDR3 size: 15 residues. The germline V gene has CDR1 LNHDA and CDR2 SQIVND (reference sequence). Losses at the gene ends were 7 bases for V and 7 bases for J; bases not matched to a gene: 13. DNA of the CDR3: TGTGCCAGTACCCTGAGCGGGACCGGGGTGAATGAGCAGTTCTTC. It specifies CASTLSGTGVNEQFF.

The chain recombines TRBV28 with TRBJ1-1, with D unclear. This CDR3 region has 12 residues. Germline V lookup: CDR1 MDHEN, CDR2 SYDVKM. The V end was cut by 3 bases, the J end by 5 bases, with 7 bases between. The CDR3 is CASSFRRTEAFF. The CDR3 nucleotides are TGTGCCAGCAGTTTCAGGAGGACTGAAGCTTTCTTT.

CDR3 loop: CASSRTADTQYF. In DNA, the CDR3 is TGTGCCAGCAGTCGGACAGCAGATACGCAGTATTTT. V gene TRBV13 combines with J gene TRBJ2-3; TRBD1 is a possible D gene (6 bases). This CDR3 comprises 12 residues. CDR1 PRHDT and CDR2 FYEKMQ come from the germline V gene (reference sequence). Trimming took 6 bases from V and 4 from J, leaving 8 bases between them.

The CDR3 is CASSLATSGSMKYEQYF. The CDR3 DNA sequence: TGCGCCAGCAGCTTGGCGACTAGCGGGAGTATGAAATACGAGCAGTACTTC. The chain couples TRBV5-1 to TRBJ2-7, with 12 bases aligning to TRBD2. Germline V lookup: CDR1 SGHRS, CDR2 YFSETQ. Trimming took 0 bases from V and 4 from J; bases not matched to a gene: 8. The CDR3 totals 17 residues.

CDR3 DNA: TGCGCCAGCCTCTCGCGTGGGGGCGGGGAGCTGTTTTTT. It specifies CASLSRGGGELFF. The J gene is TRBJ2-2, the V gene TRBV5-1; tentatively, D is TRBD1 or TRBD2 (5 bases each). Germline CDR1 is SGHRS and CDR2 is YFSETQ. V was shortened by 7 bases and J by 7 bases, with 14 bases between the two germline ends. The CDR3 runs to 13 residues.

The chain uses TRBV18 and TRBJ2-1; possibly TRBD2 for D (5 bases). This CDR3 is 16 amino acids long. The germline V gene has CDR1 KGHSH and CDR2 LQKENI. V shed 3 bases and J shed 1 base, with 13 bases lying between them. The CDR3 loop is CASSPNSGGSYNEQFF. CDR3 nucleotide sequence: TGTGCCAGCTCACCGAATAGTGGAGGTTCCTACAATGAGCAGTTCTTC. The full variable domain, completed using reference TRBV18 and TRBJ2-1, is NAGVMQNPRHLVRRRGQEARLRCSPMKGHSHVYWYRQLPEEGLKFMVYLQKENIIDESGMPKERFSAEFPKEGPSILRIQQVVRGDSAAYFCASSPNSGGSYNEQFFGPGTRLTVL.

The CDR3 loop is CAWSVVVDEKLFF. The CDR3 coding sequence is TGTGCCTGGAGTGTGGTGGTAGATGAAAAACTGTTTTTT. This chain connects TRBV30 to TRBJ1-4; D gene ambiguous. The CDR3 is 13 residues long. Germline values: CDR1 GTSNPN, CDR2 SVGIG (reference sequence). Trimming removed 0 bases from V and 6 bases from J, with 8 bases in between.

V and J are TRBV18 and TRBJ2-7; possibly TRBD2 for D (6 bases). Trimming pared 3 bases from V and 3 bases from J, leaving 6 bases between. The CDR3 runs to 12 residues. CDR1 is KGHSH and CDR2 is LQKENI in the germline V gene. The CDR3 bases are TGTGCCAGCTCACCGACTAGCTACGAGCAGTACTTC. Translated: CASSPTSYEQYF.

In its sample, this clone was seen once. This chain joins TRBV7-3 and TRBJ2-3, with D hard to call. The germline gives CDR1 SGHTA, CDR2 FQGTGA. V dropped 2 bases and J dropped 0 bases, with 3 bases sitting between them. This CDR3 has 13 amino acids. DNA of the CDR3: TGTGCCAGCAGCTTATACAGCACAGATACGCAGTATTTT. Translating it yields CASSLYSTDTQYF.

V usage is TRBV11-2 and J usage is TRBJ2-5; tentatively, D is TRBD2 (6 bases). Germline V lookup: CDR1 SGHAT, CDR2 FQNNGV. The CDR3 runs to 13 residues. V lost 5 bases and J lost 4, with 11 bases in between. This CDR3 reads CASSIGTGETQYF. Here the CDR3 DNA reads TGTGCCAGCAGCATCGGGACTGGAGAGACCCAGTACTTC.

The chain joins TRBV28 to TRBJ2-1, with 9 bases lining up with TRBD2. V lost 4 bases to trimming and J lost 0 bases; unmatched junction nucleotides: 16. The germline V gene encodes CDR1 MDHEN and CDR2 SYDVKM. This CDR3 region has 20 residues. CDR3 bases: TGTGCCAGCAGTTCACCGAAGTTTAGGCGGGAGGGATTCTCCTACAATGAGCAGTTCTTC. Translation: CASSSPKFRREGFSYNEQFF.

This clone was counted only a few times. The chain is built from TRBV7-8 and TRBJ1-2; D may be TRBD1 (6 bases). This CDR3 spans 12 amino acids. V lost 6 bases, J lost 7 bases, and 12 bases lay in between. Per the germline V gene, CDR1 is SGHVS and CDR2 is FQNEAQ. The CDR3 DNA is TGTGCCAGCAGTCGTACAGGGTTTGGCTACACCTTC. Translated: CASSRTGFGYTF.

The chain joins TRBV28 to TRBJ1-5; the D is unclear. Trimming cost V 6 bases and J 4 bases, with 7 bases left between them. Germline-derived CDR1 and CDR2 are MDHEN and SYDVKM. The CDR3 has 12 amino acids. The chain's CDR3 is CASRVINQPQHF. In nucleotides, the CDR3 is TGTGCCAGCAGGGTGATAAATCAGCCCCAGCATTTT.

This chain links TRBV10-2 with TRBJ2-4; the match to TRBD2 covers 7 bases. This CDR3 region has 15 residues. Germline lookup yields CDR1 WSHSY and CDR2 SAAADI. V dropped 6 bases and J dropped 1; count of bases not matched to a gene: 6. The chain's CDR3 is CASRMAGGAKNIQYF. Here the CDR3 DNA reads TGCGCCAGCAGAATGGCCGGGGGGGCCAAAAACATTCAGTACTTC.

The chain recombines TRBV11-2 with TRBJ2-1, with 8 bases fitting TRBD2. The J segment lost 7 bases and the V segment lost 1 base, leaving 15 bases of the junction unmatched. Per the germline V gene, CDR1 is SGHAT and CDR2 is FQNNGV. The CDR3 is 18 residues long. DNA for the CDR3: TGTGCCAGCAGCTTAGCCCCATATAGCGGGATGGCGACTAATGAGCAGTTCTTC. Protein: CASSLAPYSGMATNEQFF. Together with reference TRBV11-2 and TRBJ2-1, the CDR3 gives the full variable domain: EAGVAQSPRYKIIEKRQSVAFWCNPISGHATLYWYQQILGQGPKLLIQFQNNGVVDDSQLPKDRFSAERLKGVDSTLKIQPAKLEDSAVYLCASSLAPYSGMATNEQFFGPGTRLTVL.

The CDR3 spells CASSKGGGGNQPQHF. The CDR3 DNA sequence: TGTGCCAGCAGCAAGGGGGGAGGGGGCAATCAGCCCCAGCATTTT. The chain recombines TRBV21-1 with TRBJ1-5. TRBV21-1 is tagged as a pseudogene. CDR3 length: 15 residues.

CDR3 in amino acids: CASSLGTGTGEETQYF. As DNA, the CDR3 is TGTGCCAGCAGCTTAGGCACCGGGACAGGGGAAGAGACCCAGTACTTC. The chain employs TRBV7-2 and TRBJ2-5, with TRBD1 identical over 10 bases. Trimming at V came to 1 base and at J to 3 bases, leaving 5 bases not matched to a gene. There are 16 residues in the CDR3. Germline V gene lookup returns CDR1 SGHTA and CDR2 FQGNSA.

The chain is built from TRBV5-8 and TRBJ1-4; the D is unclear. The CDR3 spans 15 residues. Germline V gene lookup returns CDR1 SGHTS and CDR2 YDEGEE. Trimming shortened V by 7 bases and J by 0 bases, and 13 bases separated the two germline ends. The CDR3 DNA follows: TGTGCCAGCCCGTCCCTTCTTGCAACTAATGAAAAACTGTTTTTT. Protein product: CASPSLLATNEKLFF.

CDR3 in amino acids: CASIGAAPYEQYF. CDR3 bases: TGTGCCAGCATAGGGGCGGCACCCTACGAGCAGTACTTC. The chain is built from TRBV6-1 and TRBJ2-7, with D possibly TRBD1 on 5 matching bases. V lost 7 bases and J lost 2, with 12 bases in between. Germline values: CDR1 MNHNS, CDR2 SASEGT. The CDR3 is made up of 13 amino acids.

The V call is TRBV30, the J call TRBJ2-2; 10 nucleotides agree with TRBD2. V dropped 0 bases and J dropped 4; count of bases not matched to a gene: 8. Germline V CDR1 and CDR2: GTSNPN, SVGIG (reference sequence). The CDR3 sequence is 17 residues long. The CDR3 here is CAWSVTRTSGTTGELFF. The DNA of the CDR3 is TGTGCCTGGAGTGTAACCCGGACTAGCGGAACCACCGGGGAGCTGTTTTTT.

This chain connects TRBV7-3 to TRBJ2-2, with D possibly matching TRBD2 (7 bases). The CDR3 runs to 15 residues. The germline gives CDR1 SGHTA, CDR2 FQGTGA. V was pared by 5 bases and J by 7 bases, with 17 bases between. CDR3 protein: CASSPLGGRNGELFF. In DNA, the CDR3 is TGTGCCAGCAGCCCCCTCGGGGGGCGGAACGGGGAGCTGTTTTTT. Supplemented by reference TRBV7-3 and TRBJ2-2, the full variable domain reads GAGVSQTPSNKVTEKGKYVELRCDPISGHTALYWYRQSLGQGPEFLIYFQGTGAADDSGLPNDRFFAVRPEGSVSTLKIQRTERGDSAVYLCASSPLGGRNGELFFGEGSRLTVL.

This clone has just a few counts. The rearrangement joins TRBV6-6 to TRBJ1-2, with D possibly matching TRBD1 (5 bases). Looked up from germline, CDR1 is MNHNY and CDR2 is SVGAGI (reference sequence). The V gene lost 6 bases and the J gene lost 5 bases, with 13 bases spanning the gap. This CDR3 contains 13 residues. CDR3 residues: CASSPGDGYGYTF. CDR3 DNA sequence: TGTGCCAGCAGCCCTGGGGACGGATATGGCTACACCTTC.

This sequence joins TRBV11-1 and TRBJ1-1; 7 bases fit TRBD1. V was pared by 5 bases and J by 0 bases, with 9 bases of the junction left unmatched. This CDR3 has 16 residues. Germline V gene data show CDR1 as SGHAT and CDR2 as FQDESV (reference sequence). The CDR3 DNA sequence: TGTGCCAGCAGCGGAGGGGGCACGGGGTTGAACACTGAAGCTTTCTTT. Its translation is CASSGGGTGLNTEAFF.

The DNA for the CDR3 is TGTGCCAGCAGTTTTCCTGGACCGACTTATGGCTACACCTTC. This codes for CASSFPGPTYGYTF. J is TRBJ1-2 and V is TRBV7-2; D is ambiguous. The V end was cut by 6 bases, the J end by 5 bases, with 16 bases between. Germline V gene data show CDR1 as SGHTA and CDR2 as FQGNSA. This CDR3 has 14 residues.

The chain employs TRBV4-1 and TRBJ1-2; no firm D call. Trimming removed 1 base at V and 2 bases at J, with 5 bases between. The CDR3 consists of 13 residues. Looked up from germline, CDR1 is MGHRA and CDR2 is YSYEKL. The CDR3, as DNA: TGCGCCAGCAGCCAAGTAAACAACTATGGCTACACCTTC. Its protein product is CASSQVNNYGYTF.

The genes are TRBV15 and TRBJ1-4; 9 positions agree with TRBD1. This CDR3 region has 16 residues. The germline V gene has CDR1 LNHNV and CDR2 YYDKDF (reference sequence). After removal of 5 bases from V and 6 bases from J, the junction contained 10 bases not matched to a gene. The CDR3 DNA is TGTGCCACCAGCCCGGTGGGACAGGGTTGGTATGAAAAACTGTTTTTT. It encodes CATSPVGQGWYEKLFF.

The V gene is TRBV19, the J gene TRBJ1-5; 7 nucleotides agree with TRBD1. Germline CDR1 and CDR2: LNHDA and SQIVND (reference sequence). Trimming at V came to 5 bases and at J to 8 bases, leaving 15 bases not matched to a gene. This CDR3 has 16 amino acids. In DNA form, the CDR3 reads TGTGCCAGTAGTGCCGACAGGGTGTCTGACACGAAGCCCCAGCATTTT. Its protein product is CASSADRVSDTKPQHF.

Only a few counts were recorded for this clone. The CDR3 nucleotides read TGTGCCAGTAGTATCAGCAGGGTAAATCAGCCCCAGCATTTT. It is translated as CASSISRVNQPQHF. V and J are TRBV19 and TRBJ1-5; perhaps TRBD1 as D (5 bases). Looked up from germline, CDR1 is LNHDA and CDR2 is SQIVND (reference sequence). The ends were cut back, 3 bases at V and 4 bases at J, with 10 bases in the middle. CDR3 length equals 14 residues.

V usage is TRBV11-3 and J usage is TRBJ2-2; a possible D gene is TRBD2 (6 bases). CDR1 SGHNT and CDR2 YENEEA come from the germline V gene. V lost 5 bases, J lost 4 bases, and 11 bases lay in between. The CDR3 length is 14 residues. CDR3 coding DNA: TGTGCCAGCAGCCCCGGGGGTCCCACCGGGGAGCTGTTTTTT. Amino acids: CASSPGGPTGELFF.